The 17 T cell receptor beta chains reported below all come from one sample, sequenced in a study of blood T cell repertoires in COVID-19. Libraries were prepared by immunoSEQ multiplex PCR; TCRdb keeps only in-frame clonotypes and omits some of them. Of 40,000 to 60,000 clones in the sample, roughly 83% were seen once. Specimen: peripheral blood. These TCRs come from a human donor in a cohort sampled during active COVID-19.

The CDR3 DNA is TGTGCCAGCACCAATCAACTACAGGGATCCTATGGCTACACCTTC. Translated, it gives CASTNQLQGSYGYTF. The gene calls are TRBV27 and TRBJ1-2; possible D gene TRBD1, 6 bases. CDR3 length: 15 amino acids. The V gene lost 7 bases and the J gene lost 4 bases, with 19 bases spanning the gap. The germline V gene has CDR1 MNHEY and CDR2 SMNVEV (reference sequence).

The CDR3 spells CASSPTTGGNNYGYTF. In DNA form, the CDR3 reads TGTGCCAGCTCACCAACGACAGGGGGGAATAACTATGGCTACACCTTC. The rearrangement joins TRBV18 to TRBJ1-2; 9 positions agree with TRBD1. Germline values: CDR1 KGHSH, CDR2 LQKENI. CDR3 length: 16 amino acids. Trimming took 2 bases from V and 1 from J; bases not matched to a gene: 5.

Here the CDR3 reads CTSSQGWGQGGWPDQPQHF. The CDR3 region has the DNA TGCACCAGCAGCCAAGGTTGGGGACAGGGAGGGTGGCCGGATCAGCCCCAGCATTTT. This rearrangement joins TRBV1 to TRBJ1-5; the listed D gene, TRBD1, was not tested against the DNA. TRBV1 is tagged as a pseudogene. This CDR3 has 19 residues.

The chain joins TRBV14 to TRBJ1-6; a weak D match, TRBD1 (5 bases). V was pared by 4 bases and J by 9 bases, with 16 bases between. There are 15 residues in the CDR3. In germline, CDR1 is SGHDN, CDR2 FVKESK. The CDR3 nucleotides are TGTGCCAGCAGCCTCCGGGGGAGAAACGTTTCACCCCTCCACTTT. This codes for CASSLRGRNVSPLHF.

This chain joins TRBV2 and TRBJ1-3; a weak D match, TRBD1 (5 bases). V lost 6 bases and J lost 0, with 15 bases in between. In germline, CDR1 is SNHLY, CDR2 FYNNEI. The CDR3 has 16 amino acids. In DNA, the CDR3 is TGTGCCAGCAGAGAACTGTTACAGGACTCTGGAAACACCATATATTTT. As protein: CASRELLQDSGNTIYF.

This chain uses TRBV2 with TRBJ1-2, with 8 nucleotides matching TRBD1. J lost 5 bases, V lost 5 bases, and 7 bases had no gene match. CDR1 and CDR2 (germline): SNHLY, FYNNEI. CDR3 size: 14 residues. CDR3 bases: TGTGCCAGCAGTACCGGGACAGGAGGTTATGGCTACACCTTC. This codes for CASSTGTGGYGYTF.

V gene TRBV27 combines with J gene TRBJ1-2; D is perhaps TRBD1 (6 bases). This CDR3 region has 13 residues. V lost 6 bases, J lost 4 bases, and 12 bases lay in between. The germline V gene has CDR1 MNHEY and CDR2 SMNVEV (reference sequence). DNA of the CDR3: TGTGCCAGCAGCCATGACAGGACCTATGGCTACACCTTC. Its protein is CASSHDRTYGYTF.

This chain connects TRBV2 to TRBJ1-3; 10 bases agree with TRBD1. The V segment lost 7 bases and the J segment 0 bases; nucleotides outside the gene matches: 15. Germline V gene data show CDR1 as SNHLY and CDR2 as FYNNEI. This CDR3 has 19 amino acids. The CDR3 DNA sequence: TGTGCCAGCACCCGGGACAGGGGATTATTTGCCCTCTCTGGAAACACCATATATTTT. Amino acids: CASTRDRGLFALSGNTIYF.

J is TRBJ2-6 and V is TRBV28, with 9 bases matching TRBD2. This CDR3 comprises 17 residues. The germline CDR1 and CDR2 sequences are MDHEN and SYDVKM. V lost 2 bases and J lost 3; bases outside the gene matches: 5. CDR3: CASSLRGGVYGANVLTF. CDR3 nucleotide sequence: TGTGCCAGCAGTTTACGCGGGGGGGTGTATGGGGCCAACGTCCTGACTTTC.

This clone was counted once. This chain connects TRBV6-2 or TRBV6-3 to TRBJ1-2; D uncertain. Trimming took 4 bases from V and 0 from J, leaving 12 bases between them. This CDR3 spans 15 amino acids. Germline V gene lookup returns CDR1 MNHEY and CDR2 SVGEGT. The CDR3 loop reads CASSWWQYPNYGYTF. The CDR3 DNA follows: TGTGCCAGCAGTTGGTGGCAGTACCCTAACTATGGCTACACCTTC.

The chain employs TRBV5-4 and TRBJ1-1; 7 nucleotides agree with TRBD1. Germline CDR1 and CDR2: SGHNT and YYREEE (reference sequence). The V segment lost 6 bases and the J segment 5 bases; nucleotides outside the gene matches: 1. The CDR3 runs 11 residues. CDR3 nucleotides: TGTGCCAGCATCAGGGGGACTGAAGCTTTCTTT. It translates to CASIRGTEAFF.

The gene calls are TRBV13 and TRBJ2-1, with 15 bases lining up with TRBD2. There are 16 residues in the CDR3. The junction had 7 bases not matched to a gene; V was cut back by 4 bases and J by 9 bases. CDR1 and CDR2 (germline): PRHDT, FYEKMQ (reference sequence). The CDR3 DNA follows: TGTGCCAGCAGCTCCTGGACTAGCGGGGGGGCCACTGAGCAGTTCTTC. Translation: CASSSWTSGGATEQFF.

The J gene is TRBJ2-1, the V gene TRBV5-1, with TRBD2 identical over 8 bases. V shed 0 bases and J 1 base; nucleotides not matched to a gene: 3. The CDR3 is 16 residues long. Germline loops: CDR1 SGHRS, CDR2 YFSETQ. CDR3 sequence reads: CASSLDGGASYNEQFF. The CDR3 DNA reads as TGCGCCAGCAGCTTGGACGGGGGGGCTTCCTACAATGAGCAGTTCTTC.

The chain has TRBV7-6 and TRBJ1-2, with D perhaps matching TRBD1 (5 bases). This CDR3 comprises 15 residues. The germline V gene encodes CDR1 SGHVS and CDR2 FNYEAQ. V lost 1 base and J lost 7, with 16 bases in between. As DNA, the CDR3 is TGTGCCAGCAGCTTAGAGACCCTGGGGGGAGTTGGCTACACCTTC. Its protein is CASSLETLGGVGYTF.

The chain carries TRBV27 and TRBJ2-5, with 8 bases fitting TRBD2. CDR3 length equals 17 residues. V dropped 1 base and J dropped 0; count of bases not matched to a gene: 7. Germline V lookup: CDR1 MNHEY, CDR2 SMNVEV (reference sequence). The DNA of the CDR3 is TGTGCCAGCAGTTTATGGTCGGGAGGGGGGTACCAAGAGACCCAGTACTTC. Translation: CASSLWSGGGYQETQYF.

Concerning this clone: One end of the junction fails to match germline, which may point to a read error. This sequence joins TRBV7-7 and TRBJ2-5; D gene ambiguous. Germline loops: CDR1 SSHAT, CDR2 FNYEAQ (reference sequence). This CDR3 is built from 13 residues. This CDR3 is CASSLVQFETQYF. CDR3 DNA: TGTGCTAGCAGCTTAGTTCAGTTCGAGACCCAGTACTTC.

The chain joins TRBV10-3 to TRBJ2-7; 11 bases map to TRBD2. This CDR3 spans 16 amino acids. The germline CDR1 and CDR2 sequences are ENHRY and SYGVKD. The V segment lost 4 bases and the J segment 4 bases; nucleotides outside the gene matches: 9. The CDR3 protein is CAISVPPTSGTYEQYF. CDR3 DNA sequence: TGTGCCATCAGTGTTCCCCCGACTAGCGGGACATACGAGCAGTACTTC.